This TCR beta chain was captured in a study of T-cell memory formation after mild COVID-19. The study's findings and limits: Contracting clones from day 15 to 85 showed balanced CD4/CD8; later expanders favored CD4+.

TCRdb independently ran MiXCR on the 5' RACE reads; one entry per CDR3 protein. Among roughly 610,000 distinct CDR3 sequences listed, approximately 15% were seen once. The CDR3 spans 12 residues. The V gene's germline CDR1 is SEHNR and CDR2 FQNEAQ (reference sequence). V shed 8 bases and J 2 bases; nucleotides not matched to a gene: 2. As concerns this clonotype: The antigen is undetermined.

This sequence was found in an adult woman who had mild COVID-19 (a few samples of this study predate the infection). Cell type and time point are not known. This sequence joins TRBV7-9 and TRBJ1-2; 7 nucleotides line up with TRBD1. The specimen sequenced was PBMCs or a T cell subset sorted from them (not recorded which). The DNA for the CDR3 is TGTGCCAGCGAGACAGGGAACTATGGCTACACCTTC. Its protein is CASETGNYGYTF. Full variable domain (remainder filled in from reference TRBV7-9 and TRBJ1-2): DTGVSQNPRHKITKRGQNVTFRCDPISEHNRLYWYRQTLGQGPEFLTYFQNEAQLEKSRLLSDRFSAERPKGSFSTLEIQRTEQGDSAMYLCASETGNYGYTFGSGTRLTVV.